The 9 T cell receptor beta chains presented below share a single source sample, sequenced in a study of regulatory T cells in long-lasting Graves disease. Time point indicated: persistent/refractory GD, antithyroid drugs over 5 years with positive TRAb. RNA from PBMCs was the source of the TCR library. CDR3-region Arm-PCR and iRepertoire HTBI primers produced the TCR beta libraries. TCRdb re-derived calls from the multiplex PCR reads in MiXCR, one entry per CDR3 protein. The sample lists 400,000 to 500,000 distinct CDR3 sequences, over 20% seen once, with 14% in the top ten. The source material was peripheral blood mononuclear cells (PBMCs), sampled when the disease was refractory, from a patient treated with antithyroid drugs. The receptors come from a female donor with Graves disease.

This clonotype has a count of ten or more. This chain connects TRBV9 to TRBJ1-2; D not certain. This CDR3 has 15 amino acids. The germline gives CDR1 SGDLS, CDR2 YYNGEE. With 4 bases removed from V and 0 bases from J, the gap between germline ends came to 13 bases. The DNA for the CDR3 is TGTGCCAGCAGCTCCGAACCGCCCGCTAACTATGGCTACACCTTC. Amino acid sequence: CASSSEPPANYGYTF.

This clonotype has at least ten counts. J is TRBJ2-2 and V is TRBV6-2 or TRBV6-3, with a tentative D call TRBD2 (6 bases). The ends were cut back, 4 bases at V and 3 bases at J, with 18 bases in the middle. The length of the CDR3 is 17 residues. Germline-derived CDR1 and CDR2 are MNHEY and SVGEGT. CDR3 sequence: CASSSLFGGRDTGELFF. The CDR3 DNA reads as TGTGCCAGCAGTTCCCTTTTTGGAGGGAGAGACACCGGGGAGCTGTTTTTT.

This rearrangement joins TRBV3-1 to TRBJ2-3; maybe TRBD2 (6 bases). The CDR3 is 16 amino acids. Germline CDR1 reads LGHDT; CDR2 reads YNNKEL (reference sequence). V dropped 3 bases and J dropped 4 bases, with 17 bases sitting between them. CDR3 DNA: TGTGCCAGCAGCCAGCTCGGCGACCCGGGGGCAGATACGCAGTATTTT. Protein product: CASSQLGDPGADTQYF.

V usage is TRBV7-2 and J usage is TRBJ2-3; tentatively, D is TRBD2 (7 bases). The CDR3 covers 14 residues. From germline, CDR1 is SGHTA and CDR2 FQGNSA. Trimming removed 5 bases at V and 5 bases at J, with 14 bases between. The CDR3 loop is CASSHGGGRDTQYF. The CDR3 DNA reads TGTGCCAGCAGCCACGGGGGCGGGAGAGATACGCAGTATTTT.

This clonotype was detected many times. The rearrangement uses TRBV4-1 and TRBJ2-7; D ambiguous. V was clipped by 1 base and J by 3 bases, with 7 bases between them. Germline CDR1 MGHRA, CDR2 YSYEKL. The CDR3 is made up of 13 amino acids. The CDR3 loop is CASSQGAGYEQYF. CDR3 coding DNA: TGCGCCAGCAGCCAAGGGGCAGGCTACGAGCAGTACTTC.

This clonotype was detected ten times or more. The DNA for the CDR3 is TGTGCCAGCAGTTCTGGGACACCTGAAAAACTGTTTTTT. Protein: CASSSGTPEKLFF. This chain uses TRBV12-3 or TRBV12-4 with TRBJ1-4; D is possibly TRBD1 (6 bases). Trimming left V 4 bases short and J 7 bases short, with 10 bases between. This CDR3 has 13 residues.

This clonotype was seen a few times. The J gene is TRBJ2-7, the V gene TRBV7-2; 11 bases match TRBD2. The germline V gene encodes CDR1 SGHTA and CDR2 FQGNSA. This CDR3 comprises 15 residues. The V and J ends lost 6 bases and 4 bases, in that order; junction bases with no gene match: 8. The CDR3 DNA reads as TGTGCCAGCAGTTACGGACTAGCGGGCCTATACGAGCAGTACTTC. Translating gives CASSYGLAGLYEQYF. The entire variable domain, with the rest obtained from reference TRBV7-2 and TRBJ2-7, is as follows: GAGVSQSPSNKVTEKGKDVELRCDPISGHTALYWYRQSLGQGLEFLIYFQGNSAPDKSGLPSDRFSAERTGGSVSTLTIQRTQQEDSAVYLCASSYGLAGLYEQYFGPGTRLTVT.

This clonotype was seen repeatedly, ten times or more. This chain joins TRBV28 and TRBJ1-1; the D is unclear. V lost 1 base, J lost 6 bases, and 15 bases lay in between. CDR3 length: 15 residues. Germline V gives CDR1 MDHEN, CDR2 SYDVKM. The DNA of the CDR3 is TGTGCCAGCAGTTTATTGGGCACGACGCGGGCTGAAGCTTTCTTT. Translated, it gives CASSLLGTTRAEAFF.

This chain uses TRBV28 with TRBJ1-5; maybe TRBD1 (5 bases). The germline V gene has CDR1 MDHEN and CDR2 SYDVKM. V lost 6 bases and J 5 bases, leaving 17 bases between the germline ends. The CDR3 contains 15 residues. In nucleotides, the CDR3 is TGTGCCAGCAGATCCCGGGACGGAGGATATCAGCCCCAGCATTTT. Translation: CASRSRDGGYQPQHF.